Sequencing of this TCR beta chain was carried out in a study of T-cell memory formation after mild COVID-19. Study-wide points: For contracting clones, CD4+ ones sat mainly in CM and EM, CD8+ in EMRA. Confirmation of SARS-CoV-2 specificity was lacking for second-wave clones peaking day 37.

This clonotype showed up just once. What it recognizes is unknown. The CDR3 has 15 residues. Trimming shortened V by 5 bases and J by 6 bases, and 16 bases separated the two germline ends. TCRdb ran MiXCR on the 5' RACE reads and lists one entry per CDR3 protein. Here the sample spans approximately 99,000 distinct CDR3 sequences, over 15% being singletons. The gene calls are TRBV12-3 or TRBV12-4 and TRBJ2-2, with D maybe TRBD1 (6 bases). The sample taken for sequencing was PBMCs or a T cell subset sorted from them (not recorded which). This TCR was recovered from a man aged 18 to 29 who had mild COVID-19 (a few samples of this study predate the infection). Cell type and time point are not known. The CDR3 here is CASSLGAVWAGELFF. CDR3 bases: TGTGCCAGCAGTCTGGGGGCGGTCTGGGCCGGGGAGCTGTTTTTT.